This T cell receptor beta chain was observed in a study of identical twins. Broader study findings: It was cross-sectional statistical analysis, not following the same donors, that the conclusions relied on. Twins' surplus sharing was weaker for beta out-of-frame sequences. High-abundance cord blood beta clonotypes had fewer insertions; memory repertoires showed none.

CDR1 and CDR2 (germline): SGHRS, YFSETQ. Trimming removed 3 bases from V and 3 bases from J; junction bases left unmatched: 7. The CDR3 runs to 15 residues. About this clonotype: Antigen unknown.

Via MiXCR, TCRdb re-called the 5' RACE reads, giving one row per CDR3 protein. The top ten hold 1.5% to 2% of the sample, which has approximately 630,000 distinct CDR3 sequences, just over 7% seen once. This sample also appeared in a second study, on yellow fever vaccine responses in identical twins. That study adds: On the reported evidence, twins' vaccine T cell responses seemed partly convergent and partly personalized.

Material for sequencing was PBMCs. The rearrangement uses TRBV5-1 and TRBJ1-1; TRBD1 matches 8 bases. The sequence was obtained from a woman younger than 35 in good health. The CDR3 region has the DNA TGCGCCAGCAGCTCCCAGGGGGCGATCGACACTGAAGCTTTCTTT. Amino acids: CASSSQGAIDTEAFF.